Listed here are 14 T cell receptor beta chains from one sample, sequenced in a study of patients and donors after allogeneic stem cell transplantation. TCRdb itself ran the RT-PCR reads through MiXCR, one entry per CDR3 protein. This table holds 390,000 or so distinct CDR3 sequences, roughly 17% found once. The specimen sequenced was blood, either unsorted or a sorted T cell fraction (not recorded which). The source of these receptors is a human donor who was either an allogeneic HSCT recipient or a stem cell or donor lymphocyte infusion donor (not recorded which). It is not recorded whose cells these are; they may come from a transplant donor.

This clonotype was counted at least ten times. The chain has TRBV12-3 or TRBV12-4 and TRBJ1-1; no clear D gene. V was shortened by 10 bases and J by 0 bases, with 6 bases between the two germline ends. The CDR3 extends over 11 amino acids. The DNA of the CDR3 is TGTGCCACAGGTGTGAACACTGAAGCTTTCTTT. Residues: CATGVNTEAFF.

The chain recombines TRBV6-1 with TRBJ2-3; D is possibly TRBD1 (6 bases). The germline gives CDR1 MNHNS, CDR2 SASEGT. The CDR3 has 13 amino acids. V gave up 11 bases and J gave up 0 bases, with 12 bases separating them. The CDR3 DNA reads as TGTGCCGTTCGGACAGCTAGCACAGATACGCAGTATTTT. It codes for CAVRTASTDTQYF.

This clonotype has a handful of counts. The chain couples TRBV10-3 to TRBJ2-3; a weak D match, TRBD1 (6 bases). This CDR3 region has 15 residues. The ends were cut back, 4 bases at V and 1 base at J, with 12 bases in the middle. Germline V lookup: CDR1 ENHRY, CDR2 SYGVKD. The CDR3 here is CAISGRAGGTDTQYF. In DNA, the CDR3 is TGTGCCATCAGTGGACGAGCAGGGGGCACAGATACGCAGTATTTT.

This chain links TRBV7-3 with TRBJ2-2, with TRBD2 identical over 8 bases. V was pared by 5 bases and J by 6 bases, with 11 bases of the junction left unmatched. This CDR3 spans 16 amino acids. Germline values: CDR1 SGHTA, CDR2 FQGTGA. CDR3: CASSLGRGGRAGELFF. The CDR3 DNA reads TGTGCCAGCAGCCTGGGGCGCGGGGGGCGCGCCGGGGAGCTGTTTTTT.

This clonotype has only a few counts. J is TRBJ1-1 and V is TRBV12-3 or TRBV12-4, with 10 bases identical to TRBD1. Losses at the gene ends were 5 bases for V and 3 bases for J; bases not matched to a gene: 15. CDR3 size: 18 residues. CDR3: CASSPLRDRGVWDTEAFF. DNA for the CDR3: TGTGCCAGCAGTCCTCTCCGGGACAGGGGTGTGTGGGACACTGAAGCTTTCTTT.

The rearrangement joins TRBV2 to TRBJ2-3; TRBD2 agrees at 15 bases. Germline V gene lookup returns CDR1 SNHLY and CDR2 FYNNEI. The CDR3 has 17 residues. V shed 6 bases and J 6 bases; nucleotides not matched to a gene: 10. The CDR3 region has the DNA TGTGCCAGCAGGGGACTAGCGGGGGGCCCGCTCCCCGATACGCAGTATTTT. Amino acids: CASRGLAGGPLPDTQYF.

This clonotype came up many times. The rearrangement uses TRBV7-2 and TRBJ2-3; TRBD2 might be the D (6 bases). CDR1 SGHTA and CDR2 FQGNSA come from the germline V gene. The CDR3 has 14 amino acids. Trimming pared 5 bases from V and 2 bases from J, leaving 11 bases between. The DNA of the CDR3 is TGTGCCAGCAGCCCGGGACTTGCCACAGATACGCAGTATTTT. Encoded protein: CASSPGLATDTQYF.

This clonotype was recorded only once. This chain uses TRBV11-2 with TRBJ2-5; 7 bases fit TRBD2. Unmatched junction bases numbered 11, after V lost 1 base and J lost 9 bases. Germline assignment: CDR1 SGHAT and CDR2 FQNNGV. This CDR3 region has 15 residues. The CDR3 protein is CASSLGLADPESQYF. The CDR3 nucleotides are TGTGCCAGCAGCTTAGGGCTAGCGGACCCGGAGTCCCAGTACTTC.

The J gene is TRBJ2-7, the V gene TRBV10-3, with D perhaps matching TRBD2 (7 bases). V gave up 6 bases and J gave up 4 bases, with 22 bases separating them. Germline V gene lookup returns CDR1 ENHRY and CDR2 SYGVKD. The CDR3 is 16 residues long. CDR3 amino acids: CAIRDSGGAGSYEQYF. Written as DNA, the CDR3 is TGTGCCATCAGGGACTCGGGGGGCGCCGGATCTTACGAGCAGTACTTC.

This clonotype was counted only a few times. The chain is built from TRBV7-3 and TRBJ2-7; TRBD2 aligns across 7 bases. The CDR3 runs to 14 residues. Germline V gives CDR1 SGHTA, CDR2 FQGTGA. With V trimmed by 1 base and J by 4 bases, 4 bases remained unmatched. Here the CDR3 reads CASSLSGTTYEQYF. CDR3 in DNA: TGTGCCAGCAGCTTAAGCGGGACTACTTACGAGCAGTACTTC.

This clonotype was recorded at least ten times. The chain carries TRBV29-1 and TRBJ1-1; weak D call: TRBD1 (5 bases). The germline V gene has CDR1 SQVTM and CDR2 ANQGSEA. Trimming stripped 6 bases from V and 1 base from J, with 9 bases between. The CDR3 consists of 12 residues. The CDR3 DNA reads as TGCAGCGTCTCGAGGGGGAACACTGAAGCTTTCTTT. Protein product: CSVSRGNTEAFF.

This clonotype appeared a single time. V gene TRBV20-1 combines with J gene TRBJ2-5; a possible D gene is TRBD1 (5 bases). This CDR3 is 13 amino acids long. Trimming removed 5 bases from V and 3 bases from J, with 13 bases in between. Germline V gene data show CDR1 as DFQATT and CDR2 as SNEGSKA (reference sequence). CDR3 coding DNA: TGCAGTGCTCTCACCACCAGGGAAGAGACCCAGTACTTC. Protein sequence: CSALTTREETQYF.

Here the CDR3 reads CASTWVGTEAFF. In nucleotides, the CDR3 is TGTGCCAGCACCTGGGTTGGGACTGAAGCTTTCTTT. The chain joins TRBV6-1 to TRBJ1-1; D is ambiguous. In germline, CDR1 is MNHNS, CDR2 SASEGT. The CDR3 runs 12 residues. Trimming stripped 7 bases from V and 5 bases from J, with 11 bases between.

There are a few counts of this clonotype. The CDR3 coding sequence is TGCAGTGCTCACGTCCTGGGGGGGGGCGCTGACGAGCAGTACTTC. It is translated as CSAHVLGGGADEQYF. The chain uses TRBV20-1 and TRBJ2-7; a weak D match, TRBD2 (7 bases). Looked up from germline, CDR1 is DFQATT and CDR2 is SNEGSKA (reference sequence). V was clipped by 5 bases and J by 5 bases, with 22 bases between them. CDR3 length: 15 amino acids.